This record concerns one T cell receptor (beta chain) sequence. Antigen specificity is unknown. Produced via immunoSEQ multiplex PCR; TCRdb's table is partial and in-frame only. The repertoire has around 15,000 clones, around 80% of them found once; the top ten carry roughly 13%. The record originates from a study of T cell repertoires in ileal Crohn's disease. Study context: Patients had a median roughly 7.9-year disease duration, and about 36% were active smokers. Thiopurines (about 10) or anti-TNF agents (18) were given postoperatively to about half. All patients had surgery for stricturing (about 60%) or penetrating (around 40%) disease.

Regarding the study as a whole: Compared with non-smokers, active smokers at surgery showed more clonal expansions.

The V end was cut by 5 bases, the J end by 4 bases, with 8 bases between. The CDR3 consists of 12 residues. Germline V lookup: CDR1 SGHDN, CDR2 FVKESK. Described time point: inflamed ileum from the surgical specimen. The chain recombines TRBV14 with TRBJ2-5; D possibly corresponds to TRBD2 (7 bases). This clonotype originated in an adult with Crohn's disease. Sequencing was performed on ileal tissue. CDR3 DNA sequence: TGTGCCAGCAGCAGGGGGGGAGAGACCCAGTACTTC. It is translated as CASSRGGETQYF.